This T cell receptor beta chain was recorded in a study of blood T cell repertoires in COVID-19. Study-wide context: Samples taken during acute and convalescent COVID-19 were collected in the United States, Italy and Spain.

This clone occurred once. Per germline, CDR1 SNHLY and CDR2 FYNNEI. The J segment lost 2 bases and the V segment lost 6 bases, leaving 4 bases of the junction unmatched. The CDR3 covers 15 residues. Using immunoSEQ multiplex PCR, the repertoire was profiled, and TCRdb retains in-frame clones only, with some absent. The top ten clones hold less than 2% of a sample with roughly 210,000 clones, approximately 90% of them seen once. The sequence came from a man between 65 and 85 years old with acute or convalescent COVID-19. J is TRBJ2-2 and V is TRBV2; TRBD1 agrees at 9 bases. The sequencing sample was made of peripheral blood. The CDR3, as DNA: TGTGCCAGCAGGGTACAGGGGGCAAACACCGGGGAGCTGTTTTTT. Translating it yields CASRVQGANTGELFF.